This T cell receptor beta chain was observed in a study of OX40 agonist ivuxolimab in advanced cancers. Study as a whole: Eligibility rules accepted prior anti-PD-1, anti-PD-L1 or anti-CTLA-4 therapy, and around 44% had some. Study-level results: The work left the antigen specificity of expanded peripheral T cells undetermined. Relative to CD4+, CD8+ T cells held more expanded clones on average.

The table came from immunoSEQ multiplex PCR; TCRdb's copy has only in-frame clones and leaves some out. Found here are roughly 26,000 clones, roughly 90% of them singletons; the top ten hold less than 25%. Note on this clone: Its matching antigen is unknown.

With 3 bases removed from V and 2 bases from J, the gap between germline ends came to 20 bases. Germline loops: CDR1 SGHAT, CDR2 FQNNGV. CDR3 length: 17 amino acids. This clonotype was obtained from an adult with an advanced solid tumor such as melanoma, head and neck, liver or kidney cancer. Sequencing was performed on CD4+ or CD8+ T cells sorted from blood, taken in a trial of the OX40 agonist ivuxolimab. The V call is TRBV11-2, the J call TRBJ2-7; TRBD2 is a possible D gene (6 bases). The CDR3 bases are TGTGCCAGCAGCTTGAGTAGCGGTAACCCTTTACCCTACGAGCAGTACTTC. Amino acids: CASSLSSGNPLPYEQYF.